These T cell receptor beta chains were read from a single sample in a study of blood T cell repertoires in COVID-19. Libraries were prepared by immunoSEQ multiplex PCR; TCRdb keeps only in-frame clonotypes and omits some of them. The sample yields nearly 350,000 clones, about nine tenths seen once. Material: peripheral blood. These receptors all come from a woman in her fifties or sixties with COVID-19, enrolled during active disease. CDR3s include the opening cysteine and the closing phenylalanine or tryptophan. The D gene is left open where the match is weak. Rows give clone size only sometimes, using once, few, many, or a class for an expanded clone.

D gene | J gene | clone size | V gene | CDR3 DNA | CDR3 protein
TRBD2 | TRBJ2-7 | once | TRBV7-3 | TGTGCCAGCAGCTGGAATAGCGGGAGCTCCTACGAGCAGTACTTC | CASSWNSGSSYEQYF
TRBD1 | TRBJ2-3 | - | TRBV29-1 | TGCAGCGCCGCCCGAGGACAGGGGGCCGTCCCAGATACGCAGTATTTT | CSAARGQGAVPDTQYF
- | TRBJ2-1 | - | TRBV5-1 | TGCGCCAGCAGCTTTTCTAGTGAGGATGAGCAGTTCTTC | CASSFSSEDEQFF
TRBD1 | TRBJ1-1 | once | TRBV27 | TGTGCCAGCAGTTTAATGGGGACAGGGGACACTGAAGCTTTCTTT | CASSLMGTGDTEAFF
TRBD1 | TRBJ1-5 | - | TRBV20-1 | TGCAGTGCTAGTGAGACAGGGAATCAGCCCCAGCATTTT | CSASETGNQPQHF
TRBD2 | TRBJ2-2 | - | TRBV5-5 | TGTGCCAGCAGCTCAGGGACTAGCGGAACGAACACCGGGGAGCTGTTTTTT | CASSSGTSGTNTGELFF
TRBD1 | TRBJ1-3 | - | TRBV5-5 | TGTGCCAGCAGCTTGGCAGGGGGCTCTGGAAACACCATATATTTT | CASSLAGGSGNTIYF
- | TRBJ1-1 | - | TRBV3-1/TRBV3-2 | TGTGCCAGCTCCTGGGGCAGGGGACTACGAACTGAAGCTTTCTTT | CASSWGRGLRTEAFF
- | TRBJ1-2 | - | TRBV27 | TGTGCCAGCAAAAGCACAGGGTCCTATGGCTACACCTTC | CASKSTGSYGYTF
TRBD2 | TRBJ2-1 | - | TRBV5-1 | TGCGCCAGCAGCTCGACTAGCGGGAGCGATGAGCAGTTCTTC | CASSSTSGSDEQFF
TRBD2 | TRBJ2-3 | - | TRBV9 | TGTGCCAGCAGCGTAGAGATAGCGGGAGTCGTTGATACCGGTACGCAGTATTTT | CASSVEIAGVVDTGTQYF
- | TRBJ2-6 | - | TRBV7-6 | TGTGCCAGCAGCTTTACGGGGTCTGGGGCCAACGTCCTGACTTTC | CASSFTGSGANVLTF
TRBD2 | TRBJ2-1 | - | TRBV5-1 | TGCGCCAGTTCAGGGATAAGCGGGAGCTCCTACAATGAGCAGTTCTTC | CASSGISGSSYNEQFF
- | TRBJ2-1 | - | TRBV5-4 | TGTGCCAGCAGATGGGGCGGCGGAACCCGCTCCTACAATGAGCAGTTCTTC | CASRWGGGTRSYNEQFF
- | TRBJ1-1 | once | TRBV5-1 | TGCGCCAGCAGCTTTGGTGGAGGGAAGGGCACTGAAGCTTTCTTT | CASSFGGGKGTEAFF
TRBD2 | TRBJ2-5 | - | TRBV7-9 | TGTGCCAGCAGCTTAGGGCTAGCGGGAGGGCCCCAGTACTTC | CASSLGLAGGPQYF
- | TRBJ1-1 | - | TRBV23-1 | TGCGCCAGCAGTCACCGGATTCAGGAAAACACTGAAGCTTTCTTT | CASSHRIQENTEAFF
- | TRBJ2-7 | - | TRBV3-1/TRBV3-2 | TGTGCCAGCAGCCAAGGTCAGGGATACTACGAGCAGTACTTC | CASSQGQGYYEQYF
- | TRBJ2-2 | - | TRBV11-3 | TGTGCCAGCAGCTCTTCTTACACCGGGGAGCTGTTTTTT | CASSSSYTGELFF
- | TRBJ2-1 | - | TRBV6-5 | TGTGCCACCTCAACTAGAGACAATGAGCAGTTCTTC | CATSTRDNEQFF
TRBD1 | TRBJ2-5 | - | TRBV11-2 | TGTGCCAGCAGCTTAGTTGACAGGGAAGAGACCCAGTACTTC | CASSLVDREETQYF
TRBD1 | TRBJ2-3 | - | TRBV7-2 | TGTGCCAGCAGCGGACGGACAGGACCCACAGATACGCAGTATTTT | CASSGRTGPTDTQYF
- | TRBJ1-1 | - | TRBV6-6 | TGTGCCAGCAGGCTTTTGGACTGGAACACTGAAGCTTTCTTT | CASRLLDWNTEAFF
TRBD1 | TRBJ2-7 | - | TRBV30 | TGTGCCTGGAGTTACAAGTGGGACAGTAAAGACGAGCAGTACTTC | CAWSYKWDSKDEQYF
- | TRBJ2-3 | - | TRBV19 | TGTGCCAGTACAACAACGGGTACGCAGTATTTT | CASTTTGTQYF